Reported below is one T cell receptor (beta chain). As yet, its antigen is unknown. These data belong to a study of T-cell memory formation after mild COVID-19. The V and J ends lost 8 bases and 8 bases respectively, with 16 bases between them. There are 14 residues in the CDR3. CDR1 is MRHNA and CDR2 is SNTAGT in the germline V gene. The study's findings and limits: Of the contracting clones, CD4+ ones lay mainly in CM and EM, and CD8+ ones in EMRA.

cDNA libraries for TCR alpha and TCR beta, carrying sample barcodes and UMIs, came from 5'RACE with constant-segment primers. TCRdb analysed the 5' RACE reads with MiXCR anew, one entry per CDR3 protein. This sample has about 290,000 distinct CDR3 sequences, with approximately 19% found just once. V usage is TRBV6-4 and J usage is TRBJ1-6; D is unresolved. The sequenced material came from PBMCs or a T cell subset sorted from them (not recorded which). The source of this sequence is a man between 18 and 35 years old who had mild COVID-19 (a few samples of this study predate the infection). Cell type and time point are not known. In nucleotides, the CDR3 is TGTGCCAGCGGGGAAGGGCCCGAAGATTCACCCCTCCACTTT. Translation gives CASGEGPEDSPLHF.